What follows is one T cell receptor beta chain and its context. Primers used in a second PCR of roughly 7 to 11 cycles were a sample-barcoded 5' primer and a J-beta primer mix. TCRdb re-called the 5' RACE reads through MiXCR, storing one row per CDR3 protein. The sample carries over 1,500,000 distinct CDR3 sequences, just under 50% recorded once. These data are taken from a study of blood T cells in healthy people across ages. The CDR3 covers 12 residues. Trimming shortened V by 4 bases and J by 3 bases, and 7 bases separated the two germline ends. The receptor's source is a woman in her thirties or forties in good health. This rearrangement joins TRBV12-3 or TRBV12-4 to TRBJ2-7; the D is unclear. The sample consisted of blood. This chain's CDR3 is CASSSYYYEQYF. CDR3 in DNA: TGTGCCAGCAGTTCCTACTACTACGAGCAGTACTTC.